This section outlines one T cell receptor beta chain sequence together with its context. Its antigen is undetermined. TCRbeta library preparation incorporated unique molecular identifiers. MiXCR, applied by TCRdb to the PCR reads, yields one record per CDR3 protein. Of 780,000 or so distinct CDR3 sequences listed, 16% are singletons. This sample was taken from a study of T-cell reconstitution after alpha-beta-depleted transplantation in children. Study-level points and caveats: Counts and diversity of T cells one year after transplant came mostly from newly produced T cells. At day 60, the high TCRbeta diversity found in some patients originated from recipient T cells and thymic progenitors that had survived. After transplant, at about two months, alpha-beta T cells were reportedly derived from several hundred expanded graft clones.

The germline V gene encodes CDR1 SGHAT and CDR2 FQNNGV. The CDR3 sequence is 14 residues long. V was pared by 4 bases and J by 3 bases, with 13 bases between. V usage is TRBV11-2 and J usage is TRBJ2-7; D may be TRBD2 (5 bases). Sequencing used PBMCs, mostly from graft donor cells, obtained 360 days after TCRalphabeta/CD19-depleted stem cell transplant. The sequence was obtained from a male patient between 10 and 17 years old who had a stem cell transplant for acute lymphoblastic leukemia, so the T cells may come from the graft donor. The chain's CDR3 is CASSSFNRGYEQYF. CDR3 bases: TGTGCCAGCAGCTCGTTTAACCGGGGCTACGAGCAGTACTTC. Together with reference TRBV11-2 and TRBJ2-7, the CDR3 gives the full variable domain: EAGVAQSPRYKIIEKRQSVAFWCNPISGHATLYWYQQILGQGPKLLIQFQNNGVVDDSQLPKDRFSAERLKGVDSTLKIQPAKLEDSAVYLCASSSFNRGYEQYFGPGTRLTVT.